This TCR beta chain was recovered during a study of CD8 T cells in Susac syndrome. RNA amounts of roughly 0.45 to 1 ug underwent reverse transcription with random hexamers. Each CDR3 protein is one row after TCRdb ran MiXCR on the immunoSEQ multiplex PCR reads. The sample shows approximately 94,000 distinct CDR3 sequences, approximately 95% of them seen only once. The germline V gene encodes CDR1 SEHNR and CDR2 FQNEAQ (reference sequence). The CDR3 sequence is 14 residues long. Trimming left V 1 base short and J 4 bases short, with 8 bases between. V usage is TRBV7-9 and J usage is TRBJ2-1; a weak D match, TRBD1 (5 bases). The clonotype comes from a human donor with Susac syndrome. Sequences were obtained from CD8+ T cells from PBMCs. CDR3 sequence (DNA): TGTGCCAGCAGCTTAGGGACACAATACAATGAGCAGTTCTTC. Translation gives CASSLGTQYNEQFF.